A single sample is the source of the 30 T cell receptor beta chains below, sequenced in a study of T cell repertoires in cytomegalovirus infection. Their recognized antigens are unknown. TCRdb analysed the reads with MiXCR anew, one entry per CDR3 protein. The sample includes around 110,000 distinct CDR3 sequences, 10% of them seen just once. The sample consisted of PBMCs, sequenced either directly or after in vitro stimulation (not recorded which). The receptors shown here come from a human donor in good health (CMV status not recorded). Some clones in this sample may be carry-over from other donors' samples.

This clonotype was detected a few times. This CDR3 reads CASSPPFGYTF. The CDR3 region has the DNA TGTGCCAGCAGCCCACCATTTGGCTACACCTTC. The chain links TRBV7-9 to TRBJ1-2; no firm D call. Between the trimmed V and J ends, which lost 5 bases and 7 bases, there was a span of 8 bases. The CDR3 runs to 11 residues. Germline V CDR1 and CDR2: SEHNR, FQNEAQ (reference sequence).

The CDR3 sequence: CASSSGTLNTGELFF. DNA of the CDR3: TGTGCCAGCAGCTCAGGGACTTTAAACACCGGGGAGCTGTTTTTT. The chain recombines TRBV7-9 with TRBJ2-2; the D gene is possibly TRBD2 (6 bases). V lost 4 bases and J 2 bases, leaving 11 bases between the germline ends. Germline CDR1 SEHNR, CDR2 FQNEAQ (reference sequence). The CDR3 consists of 15 residues.

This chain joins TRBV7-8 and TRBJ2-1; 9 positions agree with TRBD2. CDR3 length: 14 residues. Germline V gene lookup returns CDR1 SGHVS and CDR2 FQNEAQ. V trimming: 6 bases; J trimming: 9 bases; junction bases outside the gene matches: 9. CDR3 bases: TGTGCCAGCAGAACCGGGGCGGGACTAGCTGAGCAGTTCTTC. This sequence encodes CASRTGAGLAEQFF.

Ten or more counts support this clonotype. Here the CDR3 DNA reads TGTGCCAGCAGTTTACTATACTTTCGTGAGCAGTTCTTC. This sequence encodes CASSLLYFREQFF. The V call is TRBV12-3 or TRBV12-4, the J call TRBJ2-1; D is undetermined. Trimming cost V 2 bases and J 9 bases, with 11 bases left between them. The CDR3 has 13 amino acids.

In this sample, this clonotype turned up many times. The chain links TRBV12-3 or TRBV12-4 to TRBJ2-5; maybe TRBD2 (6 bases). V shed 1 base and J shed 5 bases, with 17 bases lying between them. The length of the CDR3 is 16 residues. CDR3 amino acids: CASSLGVAAVRETQYF. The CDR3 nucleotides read TGTGCCAGCAGTTTAGGAGTAGCGGCAGTGAGGGAGACCCAGTACTTC.

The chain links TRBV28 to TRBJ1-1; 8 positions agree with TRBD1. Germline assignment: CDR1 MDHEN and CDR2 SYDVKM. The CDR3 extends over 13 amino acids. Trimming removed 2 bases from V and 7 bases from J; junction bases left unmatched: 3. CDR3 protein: CASSLQGASEAFF. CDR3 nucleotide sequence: TGTGCCAGCAGTTTACAGGGGGCGAGTGAAGCTTTCTTT.

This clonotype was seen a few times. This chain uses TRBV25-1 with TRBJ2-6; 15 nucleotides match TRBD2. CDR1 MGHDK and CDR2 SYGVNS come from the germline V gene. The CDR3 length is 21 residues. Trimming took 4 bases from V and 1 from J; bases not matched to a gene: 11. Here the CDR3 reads CASSGPGLAGGVRSGANVLTF. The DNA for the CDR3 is TGTGCCAGCAGTGGACCCGGACTAGCGGGAGGGGTTCGGTCTGGGGCCAACGTCCTGACTTTC.

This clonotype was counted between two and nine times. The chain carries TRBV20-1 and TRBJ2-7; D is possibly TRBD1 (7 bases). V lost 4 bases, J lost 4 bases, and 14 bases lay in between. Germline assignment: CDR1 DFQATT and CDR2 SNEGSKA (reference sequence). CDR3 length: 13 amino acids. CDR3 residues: CSAKGASAYEQYF. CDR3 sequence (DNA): TGCAGTGCTAAGGGGGCTAGCGCTTACGAGCAGTACTTC.

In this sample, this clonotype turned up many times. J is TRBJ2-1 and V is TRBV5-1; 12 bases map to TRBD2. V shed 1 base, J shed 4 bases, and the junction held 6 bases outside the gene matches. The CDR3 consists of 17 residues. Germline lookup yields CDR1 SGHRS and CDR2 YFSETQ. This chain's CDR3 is CASSLFGLAGTYNEQFF. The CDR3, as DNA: TGCGCCAGCAGCTTGTTTGGACTAGCGGGGACTTACAATGAGCAGTTCTTC.

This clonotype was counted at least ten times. As DNA, the CDR3 is TGTGCCAGCACCCCGAGGGGGTCTGAGACCCAGTACTTC. As protein: CASTPRGSETQYF. The chain combines TRBV25-1 with TRBJ2-5; perhaps TRBD1 as D (6 bases). The CDR3 loop spans 13 amino acids. The V end lost 7 bases, the J end lost 5 bases, and 14 bases lay between the germline ends. CDR1 and CDR2 from the germline V gene are MGHDK and SYGVNS.

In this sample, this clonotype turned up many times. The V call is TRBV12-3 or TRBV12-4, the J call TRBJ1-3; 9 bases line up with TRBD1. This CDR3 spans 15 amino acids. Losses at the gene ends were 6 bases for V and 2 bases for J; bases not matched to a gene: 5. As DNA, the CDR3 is TGTGCCAGCAGGGGACAGGGTTCGACTGGAAACACCATATATTTT. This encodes CASRGQGSTGNTIYF.

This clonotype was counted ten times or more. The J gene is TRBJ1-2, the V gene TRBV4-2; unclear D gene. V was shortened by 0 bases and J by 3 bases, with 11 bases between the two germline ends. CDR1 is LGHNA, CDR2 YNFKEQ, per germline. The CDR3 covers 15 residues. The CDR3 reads CASSQDAGEDYGYTF. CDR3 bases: TGTGCCAGCAGCCAAGATGCTGGAGAGGACTATGGCTACACCTTC.

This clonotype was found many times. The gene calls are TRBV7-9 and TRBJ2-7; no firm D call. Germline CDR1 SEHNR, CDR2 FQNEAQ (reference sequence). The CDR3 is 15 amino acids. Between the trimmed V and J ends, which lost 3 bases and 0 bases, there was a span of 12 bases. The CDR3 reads CASSLWRRSSYEQYV. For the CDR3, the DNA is TGTGCCAGCAGCTTGTGGCGTCGTTCCTCCTACGAGCAGTACGTC.

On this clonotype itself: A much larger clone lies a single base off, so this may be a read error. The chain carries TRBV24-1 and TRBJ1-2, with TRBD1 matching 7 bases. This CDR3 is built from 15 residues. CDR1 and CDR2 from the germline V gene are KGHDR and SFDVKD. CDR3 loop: CATSLPGTGVYGYAF. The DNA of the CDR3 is TGTGCCACCAGTCTCCCCGGAACAGGGGTATATGGCTACGCCTTC.

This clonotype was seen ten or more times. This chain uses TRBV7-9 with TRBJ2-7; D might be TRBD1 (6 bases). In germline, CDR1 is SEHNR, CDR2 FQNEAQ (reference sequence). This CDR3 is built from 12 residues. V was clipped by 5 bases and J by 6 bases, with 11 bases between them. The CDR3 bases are TGTGCCAGCAGCCTCCGGGACACCGAGCAGTACGTC. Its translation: CASSLRDTEQYV.

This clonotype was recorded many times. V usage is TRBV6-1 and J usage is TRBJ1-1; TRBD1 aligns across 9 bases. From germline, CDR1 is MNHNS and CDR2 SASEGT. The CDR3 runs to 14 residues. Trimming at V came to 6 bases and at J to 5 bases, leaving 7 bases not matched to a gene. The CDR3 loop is CASRPTGGWTEAFF. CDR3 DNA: TGTGCCAGCAGACCCACAGGGGGCTGGACTGAAGCTTTCTTT.

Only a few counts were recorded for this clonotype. The CDR3 spells CASSTAQGRNQPQHF. The DNA of the CDR3 is TGTGCCAGCAGCACCGCACAGGGGCGCAATCAGCCCCAGCATTTT. V usage is TRBV6-5 and J usage is TRBJ1-5, with 7 bases matching TRBD1. This CDR3 has 15 amino acids. The germline V gene has CDR1 MNHEY and CDR2 SVGAGI. Trimming at V came to 6 bases and at J to 2 bases, leaving 7 bases not matched to a gene.

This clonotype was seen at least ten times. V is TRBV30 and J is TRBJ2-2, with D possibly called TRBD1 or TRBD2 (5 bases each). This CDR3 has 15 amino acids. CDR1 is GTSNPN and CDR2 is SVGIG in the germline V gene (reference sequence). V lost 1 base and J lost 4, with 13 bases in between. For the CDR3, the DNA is TGTGCCTGGAGTGGGCCTCTGGGGGTCACCGGGGAGCTGTTTTTT. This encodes CAWSGPLGVTGELFF.

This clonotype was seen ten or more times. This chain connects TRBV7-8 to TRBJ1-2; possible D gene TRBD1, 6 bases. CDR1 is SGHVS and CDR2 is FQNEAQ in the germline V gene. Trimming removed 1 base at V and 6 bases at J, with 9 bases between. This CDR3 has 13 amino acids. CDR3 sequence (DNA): TGTGCCAGCAGCTTAGACAGGGCGGATGGCTACACCTTC. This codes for CASSLDRADGYTF.

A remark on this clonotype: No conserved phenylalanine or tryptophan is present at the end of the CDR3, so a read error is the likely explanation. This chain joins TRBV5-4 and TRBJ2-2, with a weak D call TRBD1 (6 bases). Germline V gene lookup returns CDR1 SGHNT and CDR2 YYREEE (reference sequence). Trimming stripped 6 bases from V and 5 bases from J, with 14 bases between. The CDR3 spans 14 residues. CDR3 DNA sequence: TGTGCCAGCACCCAACAGGGTCGTACCGGGGAGCTGTTTTCT. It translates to CASTQQGRTGELFS.

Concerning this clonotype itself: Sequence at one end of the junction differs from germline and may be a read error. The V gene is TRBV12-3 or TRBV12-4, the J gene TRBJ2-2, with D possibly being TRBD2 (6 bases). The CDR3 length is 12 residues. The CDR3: CASSPDARELLF. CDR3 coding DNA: TGTGCCAGCAGTCCTGACGCCCGGGAGCTGCTTTTT.

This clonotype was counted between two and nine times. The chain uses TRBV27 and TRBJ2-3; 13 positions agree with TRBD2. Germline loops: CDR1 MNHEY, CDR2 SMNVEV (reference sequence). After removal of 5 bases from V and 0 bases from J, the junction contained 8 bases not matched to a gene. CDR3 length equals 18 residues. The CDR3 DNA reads TGTGCCAGCAGTCCCACGTCGGGACTAGCGGGAAGCACAGATACGCAGTATTTT. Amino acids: CASSPTSGLAGSTDTQYF.

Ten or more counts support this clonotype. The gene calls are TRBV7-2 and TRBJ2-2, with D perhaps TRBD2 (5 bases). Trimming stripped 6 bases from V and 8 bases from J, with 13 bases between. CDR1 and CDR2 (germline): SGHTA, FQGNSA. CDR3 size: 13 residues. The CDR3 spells CASRLDFPGELFF. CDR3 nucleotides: TGTGCCAGCAGACTAGACTTTCCGGGGGAGCTGTTTTTT.

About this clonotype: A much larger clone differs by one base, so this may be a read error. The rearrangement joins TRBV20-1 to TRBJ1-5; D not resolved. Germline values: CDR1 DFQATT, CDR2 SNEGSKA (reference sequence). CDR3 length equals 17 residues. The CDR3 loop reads CSATRVARESSDQPQHF. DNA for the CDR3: TGCAGTGCGACTCGGGTAGCTCGAGAAAGTAGCGATCAGCCCCAGCATTTT.

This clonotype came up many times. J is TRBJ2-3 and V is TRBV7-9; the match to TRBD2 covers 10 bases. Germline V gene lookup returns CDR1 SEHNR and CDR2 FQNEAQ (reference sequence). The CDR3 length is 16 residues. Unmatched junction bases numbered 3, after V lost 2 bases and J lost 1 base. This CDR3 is CASSLKGTSGTDTQYF. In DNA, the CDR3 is TGTGCCAGCAGCTTAAAAGGGACTAGCGGCACAGATACGCAGTATTTT. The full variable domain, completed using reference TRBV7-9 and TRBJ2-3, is DTGVSQNPRHKITKRGQNVTFRCDPISEHNRLYWYRQTLGQGPEFLTYFQNEAQLEKSRLLSDRFSAERPKGSFSTLEIQRTEQGDSAMYLCASSLKGTSGTDTQYFGPGTRLTVL.

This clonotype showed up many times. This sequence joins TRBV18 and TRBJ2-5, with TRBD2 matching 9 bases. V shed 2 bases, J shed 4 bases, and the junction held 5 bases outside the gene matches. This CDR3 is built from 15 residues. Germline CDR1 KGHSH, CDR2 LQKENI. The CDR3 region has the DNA TGTGCCAGCTCACCAGGGCCTAGCGGGGTAGAGACCCAGTACTTC. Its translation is CASSPGPSGVETQYF.

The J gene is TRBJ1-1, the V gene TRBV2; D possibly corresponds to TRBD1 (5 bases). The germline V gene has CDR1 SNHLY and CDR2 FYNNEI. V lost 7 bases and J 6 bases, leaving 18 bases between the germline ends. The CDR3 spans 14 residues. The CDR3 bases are TGTGCCAGCAAAGGCCCCCCGGCGGGGGCTGAAGCTTTCTTT. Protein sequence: CASKGPPAGAEAFF.

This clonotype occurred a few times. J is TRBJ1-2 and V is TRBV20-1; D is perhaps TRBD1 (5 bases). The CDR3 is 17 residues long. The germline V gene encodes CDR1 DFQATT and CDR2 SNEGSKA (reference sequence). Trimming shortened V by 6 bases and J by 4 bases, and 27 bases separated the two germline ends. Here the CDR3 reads CSARAGYGSSQFYGYTF. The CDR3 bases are TGCAGTGCCAGGGCAGGGTACGGCAGCTCCCAATTCTATGGCTACACCTTC.

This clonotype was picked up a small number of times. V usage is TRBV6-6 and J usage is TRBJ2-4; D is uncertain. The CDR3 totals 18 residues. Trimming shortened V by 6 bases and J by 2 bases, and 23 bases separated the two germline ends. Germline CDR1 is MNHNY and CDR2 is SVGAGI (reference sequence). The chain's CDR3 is CASSLQTRKLLSKNIQYF. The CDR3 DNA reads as TGTGCCAGCAGCCTCCAGACAAGGAAACTTCTTTCCAAAAACATTCAGTACTTC.

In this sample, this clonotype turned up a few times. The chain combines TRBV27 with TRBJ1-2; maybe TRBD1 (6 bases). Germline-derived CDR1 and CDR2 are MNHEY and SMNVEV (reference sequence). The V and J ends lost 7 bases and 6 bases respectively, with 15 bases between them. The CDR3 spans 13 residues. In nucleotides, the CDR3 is TGTGCCAGCACCAGCCAGGGGTCCGATGGCTACACCTTC. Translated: CASTSQGSDGYTF.